The clone carrying this TCR beta chain was counted a few times. A junction end diverges from the germline sequence, so it may reflect a read error. The record originates from a study of metastatic and nonmetastatic thyroid tumors. CDR1 is SGHRS, CDR2 YFSETQ, per germline. This CDR3 is 18 amino acids long. TCRdb re-called clones via MiXCR from the PCR reads. The table shows 15,000 to 20,000 clones, with around 23% occurring only once. All patients reached thyroid surgery having received no treatment beforehand. This receptor was identified in a female donor with papillary thyroid cancer or a benign thyroid nodule (not recorded which). Some clones in this sample may be carry-over from other donors' samples. This chain links TRBV5-1 with TRBJ1-1; D possibly corresponds to TRBD1 (6 bases). Input material: adjacent normal tissue. The CDR3 DNA reads TGCGCCAGCAGCCTAATTCCATCAGGGGAAGGGATGAACGCTGAAGCTTTCTTT. This gives the protein CASSLIPSGEGMNAEAFF.